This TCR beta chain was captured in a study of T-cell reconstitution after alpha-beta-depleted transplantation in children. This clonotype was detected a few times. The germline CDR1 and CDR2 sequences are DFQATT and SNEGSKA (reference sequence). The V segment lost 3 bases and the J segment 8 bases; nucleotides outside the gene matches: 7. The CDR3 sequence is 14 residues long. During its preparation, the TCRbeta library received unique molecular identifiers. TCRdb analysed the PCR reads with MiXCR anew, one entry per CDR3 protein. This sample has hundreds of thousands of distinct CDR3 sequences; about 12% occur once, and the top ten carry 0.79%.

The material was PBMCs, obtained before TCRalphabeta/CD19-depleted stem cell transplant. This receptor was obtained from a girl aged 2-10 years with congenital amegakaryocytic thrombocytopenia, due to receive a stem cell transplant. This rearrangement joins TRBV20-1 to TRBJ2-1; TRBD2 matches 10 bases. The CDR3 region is CSASRAGGFDEQFF. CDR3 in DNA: TGCAGTGCTAGCAGAGCGGGAGGGTTCGATGAGCAGTTCTTC.